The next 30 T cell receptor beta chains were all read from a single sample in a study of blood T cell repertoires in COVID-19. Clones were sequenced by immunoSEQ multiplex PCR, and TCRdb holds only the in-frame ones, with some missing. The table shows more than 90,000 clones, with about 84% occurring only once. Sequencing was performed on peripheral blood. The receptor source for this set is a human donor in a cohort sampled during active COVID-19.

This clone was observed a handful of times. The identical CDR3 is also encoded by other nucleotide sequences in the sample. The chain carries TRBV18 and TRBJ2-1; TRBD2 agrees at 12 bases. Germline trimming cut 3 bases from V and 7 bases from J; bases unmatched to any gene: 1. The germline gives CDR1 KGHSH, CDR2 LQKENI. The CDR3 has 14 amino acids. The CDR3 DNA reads TGTGCCAGCTCACCCGGGACTAGCGGGAATGAGCAGTTCTTC. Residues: CASSPGTSGNEQFF.

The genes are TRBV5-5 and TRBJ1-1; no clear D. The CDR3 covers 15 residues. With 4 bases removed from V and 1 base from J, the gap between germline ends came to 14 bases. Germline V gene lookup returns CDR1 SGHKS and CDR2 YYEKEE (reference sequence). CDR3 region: CASSPLASGNTEAFF. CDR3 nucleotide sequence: TGTGCCAGCAGCCCGCTAGCTTCAGGGAACACTGAAGCTTTCTTT.

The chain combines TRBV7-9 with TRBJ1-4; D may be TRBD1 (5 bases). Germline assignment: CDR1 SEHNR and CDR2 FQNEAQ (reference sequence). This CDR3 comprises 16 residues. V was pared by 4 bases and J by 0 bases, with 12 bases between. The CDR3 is CASSSDPTATNEKLFF. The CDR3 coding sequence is TGTGCCAGCAGCTCAGATCCGACAGCAACTAATGAAAAACTGTTTTTT.

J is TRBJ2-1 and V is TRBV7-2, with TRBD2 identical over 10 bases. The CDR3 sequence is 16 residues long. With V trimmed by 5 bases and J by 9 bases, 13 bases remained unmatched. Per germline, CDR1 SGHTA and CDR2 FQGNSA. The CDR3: CASSQTSGTSVAEQFF. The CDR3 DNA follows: TGTGCCAGCAGCCAGACTTCCGGGACTAGCGTCGCTGAGCAGTTCTTC.

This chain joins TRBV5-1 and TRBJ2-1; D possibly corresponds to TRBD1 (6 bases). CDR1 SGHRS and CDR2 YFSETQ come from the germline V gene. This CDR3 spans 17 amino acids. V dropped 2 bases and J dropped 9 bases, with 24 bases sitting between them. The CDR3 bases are TGCGCCAGCAGCTTTGACCCTGCTGGGTGGGGGCAACCTGAGCAGTTCTTC. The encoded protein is CASSFDPAGWGQPEQFF.

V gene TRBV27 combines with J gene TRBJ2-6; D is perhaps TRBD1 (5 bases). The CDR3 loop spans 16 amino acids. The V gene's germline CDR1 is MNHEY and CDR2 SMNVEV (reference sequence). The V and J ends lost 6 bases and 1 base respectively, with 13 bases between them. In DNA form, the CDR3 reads TGTGCCAGCAGGCCTTGGGGCTCGTCTGGGGCCAACGTCCTGACTTTC. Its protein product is CASRPWGSSGANVLTF.

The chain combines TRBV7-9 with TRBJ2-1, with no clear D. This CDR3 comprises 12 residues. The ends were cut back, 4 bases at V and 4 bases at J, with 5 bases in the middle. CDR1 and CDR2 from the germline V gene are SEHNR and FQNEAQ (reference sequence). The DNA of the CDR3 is TGTGCCAGCAGCTCTACTTACAATGAGCAGTTCTTC. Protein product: CASSSTYNEQFF.

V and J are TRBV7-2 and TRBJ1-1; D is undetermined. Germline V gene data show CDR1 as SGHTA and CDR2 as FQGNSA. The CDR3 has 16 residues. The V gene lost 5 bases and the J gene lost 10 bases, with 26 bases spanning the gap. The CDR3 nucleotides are TGTGCCAGCAGCAAAACCCCACTTGAAACTCTTTCCCCAGCTTTCTTT. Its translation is CASSKTPLETLSPAFF.

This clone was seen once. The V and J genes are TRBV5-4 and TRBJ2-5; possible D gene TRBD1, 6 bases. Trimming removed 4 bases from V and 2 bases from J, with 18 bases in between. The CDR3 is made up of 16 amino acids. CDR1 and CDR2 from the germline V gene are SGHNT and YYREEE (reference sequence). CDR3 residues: CASSQKLGQGQETQYF. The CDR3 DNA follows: TGTGCCAGCAGCCAAAAATTGGGGCAGGGGCAAGAGACCCAGTACTTC.

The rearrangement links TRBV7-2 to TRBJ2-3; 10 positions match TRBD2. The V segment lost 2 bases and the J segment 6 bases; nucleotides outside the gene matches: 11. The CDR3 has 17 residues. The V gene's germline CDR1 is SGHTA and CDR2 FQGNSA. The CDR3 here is CASSLTVSGGAQDTQYF. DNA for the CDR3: TGTGCCAGCAGCTTAACTGTAAGCGGGGGGGCCCAGGATACGCAGTATTTT.

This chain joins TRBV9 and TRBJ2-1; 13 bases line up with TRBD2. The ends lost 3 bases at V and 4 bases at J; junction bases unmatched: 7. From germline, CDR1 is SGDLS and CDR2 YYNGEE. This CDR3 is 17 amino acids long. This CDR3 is CASSEGWTSGGYNEQFF. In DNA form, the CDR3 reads TGTGCCAGCAGCGAGGGATGGACTAGCGGGGGATACAATGAGCAGTTCTTC. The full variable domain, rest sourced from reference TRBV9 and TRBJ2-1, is DSGVTQTPKHLITATGQRVTLRCSPRSGDLSVYWYQQSLDQGLQFLIQYYNGEERAKGNILERFSAQQFPDLHSELNLSSLELGDSALYFCASSEGWTSGGYNEQFFGPGTRLTVL.

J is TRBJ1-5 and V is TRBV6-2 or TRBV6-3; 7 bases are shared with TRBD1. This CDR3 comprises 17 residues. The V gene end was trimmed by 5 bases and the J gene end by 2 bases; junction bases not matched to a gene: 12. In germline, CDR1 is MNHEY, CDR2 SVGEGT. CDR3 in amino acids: CASSTNQGVIGNQPQHF. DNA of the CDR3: TGTGCCAGCAGTACGAACCAGGGGGTGATCGGCAATCAGCCCCAGCATTTT.

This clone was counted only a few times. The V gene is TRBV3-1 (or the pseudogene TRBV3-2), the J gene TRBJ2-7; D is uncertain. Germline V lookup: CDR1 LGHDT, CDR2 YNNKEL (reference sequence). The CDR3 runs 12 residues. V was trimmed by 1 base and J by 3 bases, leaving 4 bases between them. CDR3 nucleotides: TGTGCCAGCAGCCAAGGTATCTACGAGCAGTACTTC. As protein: CASSQGIYEQYF.

The DNA of the CDR3 is TGTGCCAGTACCCAGACAGGGGCTAGCAATCAGCCCCAGCATTTT. This codes for CASTQTGASNQPQHF. The chain recombines TRBV19 with TRBJ1-5, with 8 bases aligning to TRBD1. Germline trimming cut 7 bases from V and 0 bases from J; bases unmatched to any gene: 5. The germline CDR1 and CDR2 sequences are LNHDA and SQIVND (reference sequence). The CDR3 is 15 residues long.

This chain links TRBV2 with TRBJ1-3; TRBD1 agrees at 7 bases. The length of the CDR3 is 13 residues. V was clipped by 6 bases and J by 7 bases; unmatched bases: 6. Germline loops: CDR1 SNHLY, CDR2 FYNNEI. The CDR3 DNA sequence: TGTGCCAGCAGACGACAGGGCTCGAACACCATATATTTT. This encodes CASRRQGSNTIYF.

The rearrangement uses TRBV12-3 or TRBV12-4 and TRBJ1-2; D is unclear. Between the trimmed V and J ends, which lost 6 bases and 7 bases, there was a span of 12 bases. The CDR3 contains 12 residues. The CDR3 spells CASRIGSGGYTF. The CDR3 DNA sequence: TGTGCCAGCAGGATCGGATCGGGTGGCTACACCTTC.

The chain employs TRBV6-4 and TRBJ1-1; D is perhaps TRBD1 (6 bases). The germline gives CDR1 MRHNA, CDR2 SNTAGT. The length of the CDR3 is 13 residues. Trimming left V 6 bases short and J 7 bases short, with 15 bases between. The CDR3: CASRDNRGIEAFF. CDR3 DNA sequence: TGTGCCAGCAGGGACAATAGGGGGATTGAAGCTTTCTTT.

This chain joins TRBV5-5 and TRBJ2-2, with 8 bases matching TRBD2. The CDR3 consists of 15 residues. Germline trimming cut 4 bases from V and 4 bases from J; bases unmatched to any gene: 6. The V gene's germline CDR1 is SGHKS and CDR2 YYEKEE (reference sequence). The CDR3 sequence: CASSPLSGSTGELFF. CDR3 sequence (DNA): TGTGCCAGCAGCCCCCTAAGCGGGAGCACCGGGGAGCTGTTTTTT. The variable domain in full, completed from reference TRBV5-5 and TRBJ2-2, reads DAGVTQSPTHLIKTRGQQVTLRCSPISGHKSVSWYQQVLGQGPQFIFQYYEKEERGRGNFPDRFSARQFPNYSSELNVNALLLGDSALYLCASSPLSGSTGELFFGEGSRLTVL.

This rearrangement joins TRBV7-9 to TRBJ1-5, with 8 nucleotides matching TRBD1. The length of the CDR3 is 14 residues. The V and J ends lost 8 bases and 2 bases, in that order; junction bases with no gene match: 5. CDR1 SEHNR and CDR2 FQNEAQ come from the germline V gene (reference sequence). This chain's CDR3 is CASARGLGNQPQHF. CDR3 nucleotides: TGTGCCAGCGCCAGGGGGCTCGGCAATCAGCCCCAGCATTTT.

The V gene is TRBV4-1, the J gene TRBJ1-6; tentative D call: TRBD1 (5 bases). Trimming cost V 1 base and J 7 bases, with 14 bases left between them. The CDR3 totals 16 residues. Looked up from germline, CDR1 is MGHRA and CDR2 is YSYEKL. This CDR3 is CASSQGPGLSNSPLHF. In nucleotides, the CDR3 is TGCGCCAGCAGCCAAGGACCGGGACTTTCAAATTCACCCCTCCACTTT.

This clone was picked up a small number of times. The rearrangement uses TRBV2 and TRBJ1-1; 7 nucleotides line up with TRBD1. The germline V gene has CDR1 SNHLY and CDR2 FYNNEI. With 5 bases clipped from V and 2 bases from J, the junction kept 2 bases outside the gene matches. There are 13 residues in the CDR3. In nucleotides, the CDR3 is TGTGCCAGCAGTTGGGACAGCAACACTGAAGCTTTCTTT. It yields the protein CASSWDSNTEAFF.

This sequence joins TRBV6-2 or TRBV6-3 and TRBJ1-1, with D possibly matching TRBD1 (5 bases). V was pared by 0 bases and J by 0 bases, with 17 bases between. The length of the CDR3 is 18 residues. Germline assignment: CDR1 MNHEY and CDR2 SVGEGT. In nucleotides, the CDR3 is TGTGCCAGCAGTTACTCTAGACAGACTGGTATGATGAACACTGAAGCTTTCTTT. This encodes CASSYSRQTGMMNTEAFF.

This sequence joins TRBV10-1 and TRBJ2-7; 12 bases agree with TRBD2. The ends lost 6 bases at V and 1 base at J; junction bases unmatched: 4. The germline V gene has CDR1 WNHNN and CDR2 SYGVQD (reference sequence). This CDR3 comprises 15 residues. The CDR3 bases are TGCGCCAGCAGCCGGACTAGCGGGAATTCCTACGAGCAGTACTTC. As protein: CASSRTSGNSYEQYF.

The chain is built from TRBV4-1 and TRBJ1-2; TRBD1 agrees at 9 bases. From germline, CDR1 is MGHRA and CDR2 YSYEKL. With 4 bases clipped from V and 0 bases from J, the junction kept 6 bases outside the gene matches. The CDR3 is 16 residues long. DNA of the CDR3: TGCGCCAGCAGCCCGGACAGGGGAAAATCTAACTATGGCTACACCTTC. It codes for CASSPDRGKSNYGYTF.

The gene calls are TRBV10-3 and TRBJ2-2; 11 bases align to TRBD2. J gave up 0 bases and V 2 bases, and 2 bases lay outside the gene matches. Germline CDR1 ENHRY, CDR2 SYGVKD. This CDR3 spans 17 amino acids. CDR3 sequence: CAISELAGGPNTGELFF. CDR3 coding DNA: TGTGCCATCAGTGAGCTAGCGGGGGGCCCGAACACCGGGGAGCTGTTTTTT.

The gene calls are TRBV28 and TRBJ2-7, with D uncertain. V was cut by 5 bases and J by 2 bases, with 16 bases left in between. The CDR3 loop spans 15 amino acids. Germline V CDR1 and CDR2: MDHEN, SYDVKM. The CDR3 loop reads CASSPPRSSAYEQYF. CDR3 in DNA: TGTGCCAGCAGTCCGCCCCGATCATCGGCCTACGAGCAGTACTTC.

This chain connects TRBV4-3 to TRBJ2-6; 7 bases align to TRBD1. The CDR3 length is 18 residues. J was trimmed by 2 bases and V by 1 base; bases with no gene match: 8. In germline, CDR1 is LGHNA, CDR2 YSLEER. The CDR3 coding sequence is TGCGCCAGCAGCCAAGTTGGGGCAGGGGGAACTGGGGCCAACGTCCTGACTTTC. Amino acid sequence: CASSQVGAGGTGANVLTF.

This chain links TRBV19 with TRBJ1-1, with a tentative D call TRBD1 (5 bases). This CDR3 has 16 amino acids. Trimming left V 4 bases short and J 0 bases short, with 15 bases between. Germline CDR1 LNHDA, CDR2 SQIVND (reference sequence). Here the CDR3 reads CASSKRDSALNTEAFF. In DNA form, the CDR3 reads TGTGCCAGTAGTAAAAGAGACAGTGCCCTGAACACTGAAGCTTTCTTT.

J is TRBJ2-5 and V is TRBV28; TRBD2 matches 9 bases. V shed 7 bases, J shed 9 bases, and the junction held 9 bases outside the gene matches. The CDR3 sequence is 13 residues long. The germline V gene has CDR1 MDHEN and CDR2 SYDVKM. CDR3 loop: CASNPLAGRAQYF. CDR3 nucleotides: TGTGCCAGCAACCCGCTAGCGGGAAGGGCCCAGTACTTC.

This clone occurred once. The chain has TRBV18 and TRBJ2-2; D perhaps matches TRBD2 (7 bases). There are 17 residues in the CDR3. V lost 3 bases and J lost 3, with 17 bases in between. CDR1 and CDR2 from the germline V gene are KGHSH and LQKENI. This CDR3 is CASSPPRGAQHTGELFF. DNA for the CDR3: TGTGCCAGCTCACCTCCTCGGGGGGCCCAGCACACCGGGGAGCTGTTTTTT.